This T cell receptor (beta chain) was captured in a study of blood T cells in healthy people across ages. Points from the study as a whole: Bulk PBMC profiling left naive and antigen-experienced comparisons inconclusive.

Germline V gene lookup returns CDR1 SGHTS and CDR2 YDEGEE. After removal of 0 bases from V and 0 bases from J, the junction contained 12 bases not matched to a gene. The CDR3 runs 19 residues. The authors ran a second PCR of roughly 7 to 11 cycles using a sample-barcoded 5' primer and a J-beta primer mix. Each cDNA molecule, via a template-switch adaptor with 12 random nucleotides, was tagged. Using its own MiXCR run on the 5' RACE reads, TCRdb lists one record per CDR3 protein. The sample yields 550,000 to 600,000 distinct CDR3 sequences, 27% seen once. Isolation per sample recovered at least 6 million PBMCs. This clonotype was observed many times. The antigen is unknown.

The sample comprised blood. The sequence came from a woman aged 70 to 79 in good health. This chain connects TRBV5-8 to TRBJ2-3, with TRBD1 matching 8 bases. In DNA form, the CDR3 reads TGTGCCAGCAGCTTGGGGACAGGGTCAACGCTCCGTAGCACAGATACGCAGTATTTT. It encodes CASSLGTGSTLRSTDTQYF.